This TCR beta chain was sequenced in a study of blood T cells in healthy people across ages. Alongside a J-beta primer mix, a sample-barcoded 5' primer served in a second PCR lasting about 7 to 11 cycles. TCRdb called the 5' RACE reads again in MiXCR, with one record for every CDR3 protein. This sample carries 600,000 or so distinct CDR3 sequences, 21% of them seen once, and the ten largest clones take roughly 3.6%. The CDR3 spans 14 residues. CDR1 MNHEY and CDR2 SMNVEV come from the germline V gene (reference sequence). The ends were cut back, 7 bases at V and 4 bases at J, with 16 bases in the middle.

The chain joins TRBV27 to TRBJ1-1; D not certain. Sequenced sample: blood. This TCR came from a man aged 70-80 years in good health. The CDR3 spells CASNPGVPGTEAFF. DNA of the CDR3: TGTGCCAGCAATCCCGGTGTCCCCGGCACTGAAGCTTTCTTT.